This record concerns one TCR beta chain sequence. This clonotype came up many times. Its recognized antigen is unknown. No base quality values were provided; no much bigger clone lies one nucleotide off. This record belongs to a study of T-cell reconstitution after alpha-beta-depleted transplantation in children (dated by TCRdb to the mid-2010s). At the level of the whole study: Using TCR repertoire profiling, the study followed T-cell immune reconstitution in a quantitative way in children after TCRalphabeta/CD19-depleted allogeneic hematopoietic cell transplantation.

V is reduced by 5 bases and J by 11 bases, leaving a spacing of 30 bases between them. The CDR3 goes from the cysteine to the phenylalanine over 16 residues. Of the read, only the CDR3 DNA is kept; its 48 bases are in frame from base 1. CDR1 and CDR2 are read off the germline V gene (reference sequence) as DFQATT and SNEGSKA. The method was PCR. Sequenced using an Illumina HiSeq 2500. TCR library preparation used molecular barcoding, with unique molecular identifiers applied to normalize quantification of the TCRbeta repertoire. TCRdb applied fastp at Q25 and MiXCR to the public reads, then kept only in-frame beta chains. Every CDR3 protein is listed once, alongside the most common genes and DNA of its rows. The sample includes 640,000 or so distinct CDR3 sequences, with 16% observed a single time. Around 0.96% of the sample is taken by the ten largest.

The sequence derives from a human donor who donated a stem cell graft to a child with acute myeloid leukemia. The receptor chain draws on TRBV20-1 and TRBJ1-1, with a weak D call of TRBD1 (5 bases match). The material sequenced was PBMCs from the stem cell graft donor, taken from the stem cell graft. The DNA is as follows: TGCAGTGCTCCCCATAAACAGGTACTGGAGGACCCTGGCGCTTTCTTT. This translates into CSAPHKQVLEDPGAFF.